A selection of T cell receptor beta chains follows, all from one sample in a study of identical twins. TCRdb reprocessed the 5' RACE reads via MiXCR and lists one record per CDR3 protein. Among around 480,000 distinct CDR3 sequences, around 15% were seen once, and the ten largest hold 0.8% to 1%. These records were also assigned to another study, of yellow fever vaccine responses in identical twins.

The sample comprised CD4+ T cells sorted from blood. These receptor sequences come from a woman younger than 30 in good health. Both conserved end residues are part of each CDR3. Fields, in order: V gene, clone size, D gene, J gene, CDR3 DNA, CDR3 protein. The D gene is left open where the match is weak. Clone size appears in some rows only: once, few, many, or a class for an expanded clone.

>TRBV4-3|many|.|TRBJ2-2
TGCGCCAGCAGCCAAGGTGCGACGAACACCGGGGAGCTGTTTTTT
CASSQGATNTGELFF
>TRBV5-1|.|.|TRBJ1-3
TGCGCCAGCAGCTTGGGACCCAGGAATCTTGCGGGAAACACCATATATTTT
CASSLGPRNLAGNTIYF
>TRBV4-2|.|TRBD2|TRBJ2-2
TGTGCCAGCAGCCAAGTAAGCGGGAGAATTGCCGGGGAGCTGTTTTTT
CASSQVSGRIAGELFF
>TRBV5-5|many|.|TRBJ2-3
TGTGCCAGCAGGCTGACCAGCACAGATACGCAGTATTTT
CASRLTSTDTQYF
>TRBV20-1|many|.|TRBJ2-3
TGCAGTGGCCGCGAGACTAGCACAGATACGCAGTATTTT
CSGRETSTDTQYF
>TRBV4-3|many|TRBD2|TRBJ2-3
TGCGCCAGCAGCCAGCAACCCGGGACTAGCGTCCCCGATACGCAGTATTTT
CASSQQPGTSVPDTQYF
>TRBV7-2|few|TRBD2|TRBJ2-5
TGTGCCAGCAACGTATTGACTAGCGGGGAGACCCAGTACTTC
CASNVLTSGETQYF
>TRBV3-1|.|.|TRBJ2-7
TGTGCCAGCAGCCAAGGTGGACCTGGGTACTTC
CASSQGGPGYF
>TRBV29-1|.|TRBD1|TRBJ2-1
TGCAGCGTTGACTTAGGGACAGAAGTAAACAATGAGCAGTTCTTC
CSVDLGTEVNNEQFF
>TRBV2|.|TRBD2|TRBJ2-7
TGTGCCAGCAGTGTGCCGGGACTAGCGGAGTACGAGCAGTACTTC
CASSVPGLAEYEQYF
>TRBV27|many|.|TRBJ1-1
TGTGCCAGCAGTTCCCCCTCGGCAGGGTTCGCTTTCTTT
CASSSPSAGFAFF
>TRBV9|.|TRBD2|TRBJ2-1
TGTGCCAGCAGCGTAGCGGGAGGGCAGAATGAGCAGTTCTTC
CASSVAGGQNEQFF
>TRBV6-1|.|.|TRBJ1-6
TGTGCCAGCAGGTGGGGGGTGGAAAATTCACCCCTCCACTTT
CASRWGVENSPLHF
>TRBV7-6|.|TRBD1|TRBJ1-3
TGTGCCAGCAGCCTACTGGGACAGCCCTCTGGAAACACCATATATTTT
CASSLLGQPSGNTIYF
>TRBV3-1|few|.|TRBJ2-2
TGTGCCAGCAGCCAGTTAGGGGGCACCGGGGAGCTGTTTTTT
CASSQLGGTGELFF
>TRBV20-1|many|TRBD2|TRBJ2-7
TGCAGTGCTAGAGCACAGCGGGGACGCTACGAGCAGTACTTC
CSARAQRGRYEQYF
>TRBV28|many|.|TRBJ1-1
TGTGCCAGCAGCCACGGGGGAGGGACTGAAGCTTTCTTT
CASSHGGGTEAFF
>TRBV12-3/TRBV12-4|few|.|TRBJ1-2
TGTGCCAGCAGCGCTTTAGGGGGAATTGGCTATGGCTACACCTTC
CASSALGGIGYGYTF
>TRBV3-1|.|TRBD2|TRBJ2-1
TGTGCCAGCAGCTTAGCGGGGGGGTTCGACAATGAGCAGTTCTTC
CASSLAGGFDNEQFF
>TRBV14|.|.|TRBJ2-5
TGTGCCAGCAGCCCGAATACAGGGAAAGAGACCCAGTACTTC
CASSPNTGKETQYF
>TRBV29-1|many|TRBD1|TRBJ1-1
TGCAGCGCCCGGCAGGGGGTGGGCACTGAAGCTTTCTTT
CSARQGVGTEAFF
>TRBV20-1|many|.|TRBJ1-2
TGCAGTGCGTTGGGCGGCTACACCTTC
CSALGGYTF